The following is a T cell receptor (beta chain) sequence with its context. Its antigen remains unknown. The CDR3 has 13 amino acids. Between the trimmed V and J ends, which lost 3 bases and 4 bases, there was a span of 9 bases. Germline lookup yields CDR1 SGHTA and CDR2 FQGNSA. The source of the sample is a study of chemoradiotherapy in HPV16-positive cancers. Study as a whole: Two HPV16-positive patients' cells yielded candidate HPV-specific clones and common motifs. Findings and caveats of the study: Candidate HPV-specific clones and E7-related TCR motifs grew in tumor during treatment. HPV-responsive T-cell expansion during chemoradiotherapy was linked to improved recurrence-free survival in HPV16-positive patients.

Data came from immunoSEQ multiplex PCR; TCRdb stores just in-frame clones and leaves some out. The sample records 9,500 to 15,000 clones, roughly nine tenths being singletons. The receptor was isolated from a human donor with HPV-associated anogenital cancer. The chain recombines TRBV7-2 with TRBJ1-2; a possible D gene is TRBD1 (6 bases). The input for sequencing was blood, taken from a patient who underwent chemoradiotherapy. The CDR3 sequence: CASSFDRSYGYTF. CDR3 in DNA: TGTGCCAGCAGCTTCGACAGGTCCTATGGCTACACCTTC.